This is a list of T cell receptor beta chains from one sample in a study of long-term antiretroviral therapy in people with HIV. Method: immunoSEQ multiplex PCR; TCRdb's copy keeps in-frame clones and lacks some. The sample has about 36,000 clones; 80% are singletons. The sample in question was unsorted PBMCs, obtained 3.4 years after starting antiretroviral therapy. These receptors were obtained from a man aged 25-40 years with HIV. Each CDR3 is given with its conserved first and last residue. D genes are given only for firm matches. Part of the rows lack a size; the others show once, few, many or a class for expanded clones.

cdr3_aa | cdr3_nt | d_call | v_call | clone_size | j_call
CASSSQGAEETQYF | TGTGCCAGCAGTTCTCAGGGGGCGGAGGAGACCCAGTACTTC | TRBD1 | TRBV28 | NA | TRBJ2-5
CASSPPASGRIDEQFF | TGTGCCAGCTCACCACCGGCTAGCGGGAGGATAGATGAGCAGTTCTTC | TRBD2 | TRBV18 | NA | TRBJ2-1
CASSQEIQYEQYF | TGCGCCAGCAGCCAAGAAATCCAGTACGAGCAGTACTTC | NA | TRBV4-1 | NA | TRBJ2-7
CSSTDNTEAFF | TGCAGCTCCACAGATAACACTGAAGCTTTCTTT | NA | TRBV29-1 | NA | TRBJ1-1
CASSPPSSYEQYF | TGTGCCAGTAGTCCTCCCTCCTCCTACGAGCAGTACTTC | NA | TRBV19 | NA | TRBJ2-7
CASSSLTGTGAMNTEAFF | TGTGCCAGCAGTTCCTTGACCGGGACAGGGGCGATGAACACTGAAGCTTTCTTT | TRBD1 | TRBV27 | NA | TRBJ1-1
CAATGLAGGETQYF | TGTGCCGCGACCGGACTAGCGGGAGGCGAGACCCAGTACTTC | TRBD2 | TRBV30 | NA | TRBJ2-5
CASSLAVGSHYYGYTF | TGTGCCAGCAGCTTGGCGGTAGGGTCTCACTACTATGGCTACACCTTC | NA | TRBV5-6 | NA | TRBJ1-2
CASRSGEIRSNQPQHF | TGTGCCAGCAGATCCGGGGAAATCCGTAGCAATCAGCCCCAGCATTTT | NA | TRBV28 | NA | TRBJ1-5
CASSLGGGNTIYF | TGCGCCAGCAGCTTGGGCGGTGGAAACACCATATATTTT | NA | TRBV5-1 | NA | TRBJ1-3
CASSLGDFYEQYF | TGTGCCAGCAGCCTGGGGGACTTTTACGAGCAGTACTTC | NA | TRBV2 | NA | TRBJ2-7
CASKRSTAIQETQYF | TGTGCTAGCAAAAGATCGACAGCCATACAAGAGACCCAGTACTTC | NA | TRBV7-7 | NA | TRBJ2-5
CASSLDISTYF | TGTGCCAGCAGCCTAGACATCTCAACCTACTTC | NA | TRBV6-5 | NA | TRBJ2-7
CASSARTGGHTEAFF | TGTGCCAGCAGTGCCCGGACAGGGGGCCACACTGAAGCTTTCTTT | TRBD1 | TRBV9 | NA | TRBJ1-1
CASSRDIPGGSYSNQPQHF | TGTGCCAGTAGTAGGGACATTCCAGGGGGAAGCTATAGCAATCAGCCCCAGCATTTT | TRBD1 | TRBV19 | NA | TRBJ1-5
CASSLVRQGSYEQYF | TGTGCCAGCAGCTTAGTCCGACAGGGGAGCTACGAGCAGTACTTC | TRBD1 | TRBV11-1 | few | TRBJ2-7
CASSFDNNQPQHF | TGTGCCAGCAGTTTCGATAATAATCAGCCCCAGCATTTT | NA | TRBV6-6 | few | TRBJ1-5
CASSWDRGRNQPQHF | TGTGCCAGCAGTTGGGACAGGGGTCGGAATCAGCCCCAGCATTTT | TRBD1 | TRBV28 | NA | TRBJ1-5
CASVRDRKAFF | TGCGCCAGCGTCCGGGACAGGAAAGCTTTCTTT | TRBD1 | TRBV10-2 | NA | TRBJ1-1
CASSLERRSDTQYF | TGTGCCAGCAGCTTAGAGCGTCGGTCAGATACGCAGTATTTT | NA | TRBV7-9 | NA | TRBJ2-3
CASSFWGPLQETQYF | TGTGCCAGCAGCTTCTGGGGGCCGTTACAAGAGACCCAGTACTTC | NA | TRBV13 | NA | TRBJ2-5
CASSPRGQANYGYTF | TGCGCCAGCAGCCCCCGAGGACAGGCAAACTATGGCTACACCTTC | TRBD1 | TRBV4-3 | NA | TRBJ1-2
CASSLAGQQETQYF | TGTGCCAGCAGCCTAGCGGGACAACAAGAGACCCAGTACTTC | TRBD2 | TRBV7-2 | NA | TRBJ2-5
CASSDPPGQGETQYF | TGTGCCAGTAGTGATCCCCCGGGGCAGGGTGAGACCCAGTACTTC | NA | TRBV19 | NA | TRBJ2-5
CASSLVAGGGDEQFF | TGTGCCAGCAGCTTAGTAGCGGGAGGGGGCGATGAGCAGTTCTTC | TRBD2 | TRBV7-8 | once | TRBJ2-1
CASSSAGSSYEQYF | TGTGCCAGCAGTTCGGCCGGATCCTCCTACGAGCAGTACTTC | NA | TRBV7-2 | NA | TRBJ2-7
CASSLGGARGNQPQHF | TGCGCCAGCAGCTTGGGGGGGGCTCGTGGCAATCAGCCCCAGCATTTT | NA | TRBV5-1 | NA | TRBJ1-5
CASSPTDRGTYNEQFF | TGTGCCAGCTCACCAACGGACAGGGGGACCTACAATGAGCAGTTCTTC | TRBD1 | TRBV18 | NA | TRBJ2-1
CASKMTTGELFF | TGTGCCAGTAAAATGACAACCGGGGAGCTGTTTTTT | NA | TRBV19 | NA | TRBJ2-2
CASSRPEYQETQYF | TGTGCCAGCAGCCGACCAGAGTACCAAGAGACCCAGTACTTC | NA | TRBV5-6 | NA | TRBJ2-5
CASSLRQSVSEQYF | TGCGCCAGCAGCCTCCGACAATCCGTCTCCGAGCAGTACTTC | NA | TRBV5-1 | once | TRBJ2-7
CSAGTGSPPEQYF | TGCAGCGCCGGGACAGGGTCCCCACCCGAGCAGTACTTC | TRBD1 | TRBV29-1 | NA | TRBJ2-7
CASSLGAYEQYF | TGTGCCAGCAGTTTAGGGGCCTACGAGCAGTACTTC | NA | TRBV28 | few | TRBJ2-7
CASSPGGIGSYEQYF | TGTGCCAGCAGTCCAGGGGGTATAGGCTCCTACGAGCAGTACTTC | TRBD1 | TRBV6-5 | NA | TRBJ2-7
CASSPRAGGITGELFF | TGTGCCAGCAGCCCGAGAGCGGGAGGAATCACCGGGGAGCTGTTTTTT | TRBD2 | TRBV9 | NA | TRBJ2-2
CASSLVRAVTSYNEQFF | TGCGCCAGCAGCTTGGTTCGGGCCGTTACCTCCTACAATGAGCAGTTCTTC | NA | TRBV5-1 | NA | TRBJ2-1
CASSLSFGRGEQYF | TGTGCCAGCAGTTTATCGTTCGGCCGGGGCGAGCAGTACTTC | NA | TRBV27 | few | TRBJ2-7
CASSQRRGDEQYF | TGCGCCAGCAGCCAACGGAGAGGAGACGAGCAGTACTTC | NA | TRBV4-3 | NA | TRBJ2-7
CASSSGQGARRYTF | TGTGCCAGCAGTTCTGGACAGGGGGCGCGTCGCTACACCTTC | TRBD1 | TRBV2 | NA | TRBJ1-2
CASSWGQAEKLFF | TGTGCCAGCAGCTGGGGACAGGCTGAAAAACTGTTTTTT | TRBD1 | TRBV7-2 | NA | TRBJ1-4
CASSLGGHQFF | TGTGCCAGCAGTTTAGGCGGACACCAGTTCTTC | NA | TRBV27 | few | TRBJ2-1
CASSQTRLADSQETQYF | TGTGCCAGCAGCCAGACAAGACTAGCGGACTCCCAAGAGACCCAGTACTTC | TRBD2 | TRBV4-2 | NA | TRBJ2-5
CASARRHEETQYF | TGTGCCAGCGCCCGAAGACATGAAGAGACCCAGTACTTC | NA | TRBV6-4 | NA | TRBJ2-5